The entry below gives a single T cell receptor (beta chain) sequence along with its context. Its antigen remains unidentified. No much larger clone is present one base from it, and per-base qualities are unavailable. High-throughput TCR beta sequencing profiled peripheral blood CD8+ and CD4+ T cells from healthy donors, Susac syndrome patients and multiple sclerosis patients. Recently defined diagnostic criteria for definite or probable disease were met by the Susac syndrome patients. CD8+ TEMRA cells were enriched by FACS, while bulk CD8+ and CD4+ T cells were purified by magnetic negative isolation. Blood was collected in EDTA tubes and processed within 24 hours, with PBMCs isolated through density gradient centrifugation. PBMCs intended for TCR sequencing were cryopreserved in liquid nitrogen and were subsequently thawed in a 37 degrees C water bath. The sorted or isolated CD4+, CD8+ and CD8+ TEMRA cells had a purity of 90% or higher.

This sample was included in a study of CD8 T cells in Susac syndrome (dated by TCRdb to the late 2010s). Looking at the study overall: Of the Susac syndrome patients who were sequenced, under 10 were in clinical remission while about six had clinically active disease. The study used repertoire sequencing to test whether antigen drove CD8+ T cell activation and differentiation in Susac syndrome. At blood withdrawal, Susac syndrome patients were therapy-naive, treated with corticosteroids (with IVIg additionally given to some), or treated with IVIg alone. The study compared CD8+ T cell repertoire clonality among eleven to twelve healthy donors, approximately 14 Susac syndrome patients and roughly 15 multiple sclerosis patients.

RNA was extracted with the RNeasy kit and roughly 0.5 to 1 ug was reverse transcribed using random hexamers. TCR beta CDR3 regions were amplified with the immunoSEQ multiplex PCR assay covering 54 Vbeta and 13 Jbeta segments. Bias from PCR amplification was corrected by using a synthetic template baseline for primer optimization and for computational correction. In the source study's methods: Reads were annotated to V, D and J genes per IMGT and analyzed with immunoSEQ Analyzer, keeping only productive sequences. Clonality was computed as one minus Shannon entropy normalized by log2 of the number of productive unique sequences. Public and private clones were assessed among the 100 most prevalent clones of each patient and control. Clones were defined as Susac-specific if absent from the healthy and MS cohorts, from roughly 1,100 published viral clones and from other ImmuneACCESS disease sequences. The raw public reads went through TCRdb reprocessing: fastp at Q25, MiXCR clone calling, in-frame beta chains kept. Under each unique CDR3 protein, matching rows form one entry showing the most common genes and DNA. The V and J calls were not made by the authors but by TCRdb's processing. In all, the sample holds 150,000 to 200,000 distinct CDR3 sequences, and around 95% of those were seen once. 0.16% of the sample lies in the top ten.

Summary of the overall study and its limitations: Susac syndrome CD8+ repertoires showed clonal expansion, highest in CD8+ TEMRA cells and greater in clinically active than remitting patients. Roughly 15 Susac-specific public clones were identified in the total CD8+ repertoire, and roughly five Susac-specific public clones were identified in the CD8+ TEMRA repertoire. The number of individuals in the TCR sequencing and HLA analysis was recognized as being relatively small.

The CDR3 spans 17 residues, from the cysteine through the phenylalanine. Only the CDR3 region is kept as DNA, spanning 51 bases read in frame from base 1. CDR1 and CDR2, per the germline V gene, are SGHTA and FQGNSA. V and J are trimmed by 2 bases and 1 base, and the gene matches miss 7 bases of the junction. The sequencing sample was made of CD8+ T cells from PBMCs. The rearrangement combines TRBV7-2 with TRBJ2-1, with 8 bases aligning to TRBD2. The origin of this receptor is a human donor with Susac syndrome. The CDR3: CASSLSASGGSYNEQFF. The DNA reads TGTGCCAGCAGCTTAAGTGCGTCGGGAGGGTCCTACAATGAGCAGTTCTTC. The variable domain in full, with residues beyond the CDR3 obtained from the reference TRBV7-2 and TRBJ2-1 genes, is GAGVSQSPSNKVTEKGKDVELRCDPISGHTALYWYRQSLGQGLEFLIYFQGNSAPDKSGLPSDRFSAERTGGSVSTLTIQRTQQEDSAVYLCASSLSASGGSYNEQFFGPGTRLTVL.